The TCR beta chain described here comes from a study of tumor-infiltrating lymphocytes in primary liver carcinoma (dated by TCRdb to about 2017). Background on the whole study: Between late 2015 and 2016, a few patients in China with histopathologically diagnosed primary liver carcinoma had surgical resection. Reproducibility between technical replicate repertoires was high, with correlation coefficients above 0.95 and mean shared-clone rates about 0.89. A total of 35 or so specimens from 5 patients underwent TCRbeta repertoire sequencing, comprising around 25 tumor regions, 5 adjacent noncancerous liver tissues and 5 peripheral blood samples. Of the five patients, three men and two women aged 30 to 69 years, four had hepatocellular carcinoma and one had combined HCC and intrahepatic cholangiocarcinoma. The study combined TCRbeta repertoire sequencing, expression microarrays and whole-exome sequencing across five regions of each liver tumor, with adjacent normal tissue and blood. Roughly 3.5 to 8 million productive TCRbeta reads were obtained per sample, and no significant difference in read depth was found between tissue types. The tumors of the five patients were staged as T1-T3 N0M0, with maximum diameters ranging from roughly 4 to 11 cm.

As to this clonotype: Its antigen specificity is not known. Its ends do not fully match the called genes, so a read error is possible.

RNA from unsorted whole blood was extracted with TRIzol reagent, and germline DNA was obtained with the DNeasy Blood & Tissue kit. At the time of sampling, the patients were treatment-naive and had chronic HBV infection. Before surgery, about 3.9 milliliters of peripheral blood were drawn into K2EDTA tubes. A constant-region primer and ProtoScript II reverse transcriptase were used to reverse-transcribe TCRbeta-specific cDNA from around 530 ng total RNA. Construction of the TCRbeta libraries relied on three nested rounds of multiplex PCR, following a slightly modified ARM-PCR procedure. Each of the first two PCR rounds ran for approximately 10 cycles and used multiplex TRBV1-TRBV30 forward primers together with a Cbeta reverse primer. Sample barcodes and Illumina adapters were added in a final 25-cycle PCR with Deep VentR polymerase. Before sequencing, amplicons of 200-500 bp were purified from gel using a QIAquick gel extraction kit. An Illumina HiSeq 2500 was used to sequence the TCRbeta amplicons, generating 250-bp paired-end reads. As for the original processing: Trimmomatic v0.33 was used to quality-trim the reads, and FLASH v1.2.11 was used to merge paired reads so that full CDR3 sequences could be recovered. V, D and J germline segments were assigned to the rearranged TCRbeta sequences by MiGEC v1.2.1b. Clonotype statistics, along with Shannon-Wiener diversity indices, were calculated using VDJtools v1.0.0. Except for diversity analysis, only each sample's 250 most abundant clonotypes were used in subsequent analyses to reduce sampling bias. Using fastp at Q25 and MiXCR, TCRdb reprocessed the public reads and kept productive beta chains. A single entry per CDR3 protein holds the most common genes and DNA from its merged rows. The authors' filters were not applied to this entry. For this sample the table gives approximately 330,000 distinct CDR3 sequences, of which around 60% were detected only once. The top ten constitute about 6% of the sample.

The germline V gene (reference sequence) sets CDR1 to SEHNR and CDR2 to FQNEAQ. The CDR3 covers 15 residues, taking in both the cysteine and the phenylalanine. The entry retains the CDR3 DNA only, 45 bases that are in frame from base 1. Points the paper makes about the study in general: Pairs of tumor regions showed greater repertoire overlap (mean around 36%) than tumor-adjacent pairs (roughly 17%) or tumor-blood pairs (around 15%), which is consistent with antigen-driven expansion. Because sequencing covered only the TCR beta chain and unpaired alpha chains were not captured, true repertoire diversity is likely underestimated. Comparison of CD4+ and CD8+ T cell repertoires was precluded by the use of bulk unsorted samples. A significantly larger repertoire fraction was made up by the top 250 clones in tumors than in blood (p = 0.039). The study included only five patients, and the authors note findings should be validated in a larger study.

The TCR comes from a man between 40 and 49 years old with primary liver carcinoma and hepatitis B virus infection. The receptor chain draws on TRBV7-9 and TRBJ2-2, with 9 junctional bases fitting TRBD1. The sample comprised peripheral blood. The encoded CDR3 is CVSGLGQGASGELFF. The DNA sequence is TGTGTCAGCGGCCTGGGACAGGGTGCGTCCGGGGAGCTGTTTTTT.